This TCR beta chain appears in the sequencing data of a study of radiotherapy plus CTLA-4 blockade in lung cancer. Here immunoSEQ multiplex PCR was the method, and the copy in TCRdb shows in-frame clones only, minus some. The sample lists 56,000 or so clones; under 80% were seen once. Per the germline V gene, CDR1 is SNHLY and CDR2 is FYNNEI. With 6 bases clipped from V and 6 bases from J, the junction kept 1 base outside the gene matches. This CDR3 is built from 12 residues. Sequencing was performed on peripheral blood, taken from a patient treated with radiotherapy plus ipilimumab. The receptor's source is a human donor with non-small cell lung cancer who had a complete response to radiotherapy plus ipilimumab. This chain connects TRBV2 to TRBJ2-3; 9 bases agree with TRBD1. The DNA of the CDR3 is TGTGCCAGCAGACAGGGGGCGGATACGCAGTATTTT. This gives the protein CASRQGADTQYF.